This TCR beta chain was sequenced in a study of blood T cell repertoires in COVID-19. Whole-study context: The United States, Italy and Spain supplied acute and convalescent COVID-19 samples. T cells, B-cell-depleted T cells, or PBMCs provided the cDNA or gDNA that served as material.

In the source study's methods: Researchers report that nucleated cell counts were estimated from reference gene primer amplification. Sequencing used immunoSEQ multiplex PCR; TCRdb keeps in-frame clones, though not all of them. V, J and clone size reflect that table, while D and trimming were determined from the DNA. The sample holds about 33,000 clones, 85% to 90% seen once. This CDR3 region has 16 residues. Trimming stripped 7 bases from V and 0 bases from J, with 16 bases between. From germline, CDR1 is MDHEN and CDR2 SYDVKM. This chain links TRBV28 with TRBJ1-5, with D unresolved. The sequenced material came from peripheral blood. The receptor's source is a human donor in a cohort sampled during active COVID-19. CDR3 nucleotide sequence: TGTGCCAGCAAAGGAGGATGGGTGTATAGCAATCAGCCCCAGCATTTT. Its protein is CASKGGWVYSNQPQHF.